This TCR beta chain stems from a study of blood T cells in healthy people across ages. Next came a second PCR, run for about 6 to 12 cycles, which used a sample-barcoded 5' primer along with a J-beta primer mix. TCRdb called the 5' RACE reads again in MiXCR, with one record for every CDR3 protein. The data show some 1.4 million distinct CDR3 sequences, with 42% seen just once and around 8% held by the top ten. The V gene's germline CDR1 is SGHRS and CDR2 YFSETQ. With 8 bases removed from V and 2 bases from J, the gap between germline ends came to 17 bases. The CDR3 runs 14 residues. PBMCs numbering at least 7 million were isolated per sample.

The sample was blood. This chain links TRBV5-1 with TRBJ2-7; D is possibly TRBD1 (6 bases). This clonotype originated in a woman aged 18-30 years in good health. CDR3 amino acids: CASRQDRGTYEQYF. The CDR3 DNA reads as TGCGCCAGTAGACAGGACAGAGGGACCTACGAGCAGTACTTC.